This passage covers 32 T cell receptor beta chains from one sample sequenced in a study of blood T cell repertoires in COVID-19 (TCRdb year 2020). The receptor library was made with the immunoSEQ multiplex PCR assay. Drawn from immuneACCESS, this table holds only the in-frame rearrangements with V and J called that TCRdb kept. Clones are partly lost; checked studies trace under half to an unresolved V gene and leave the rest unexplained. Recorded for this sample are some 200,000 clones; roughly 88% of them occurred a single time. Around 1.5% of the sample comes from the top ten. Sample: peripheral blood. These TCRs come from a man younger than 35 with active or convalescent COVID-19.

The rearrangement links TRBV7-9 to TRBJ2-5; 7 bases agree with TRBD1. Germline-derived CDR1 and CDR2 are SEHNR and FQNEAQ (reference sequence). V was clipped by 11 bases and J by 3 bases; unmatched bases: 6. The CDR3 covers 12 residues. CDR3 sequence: CAPQGTEETQYF. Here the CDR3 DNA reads TGTGCCCCACAGGGGACAGAAGAGACCCAGTACTTC.

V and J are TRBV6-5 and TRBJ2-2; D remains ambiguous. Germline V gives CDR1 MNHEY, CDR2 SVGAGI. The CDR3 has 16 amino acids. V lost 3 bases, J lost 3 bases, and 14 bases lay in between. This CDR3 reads CASSYLSTPDTGELFF. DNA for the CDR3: TGTGCCAGCAGTTATCTTTCGACTCCCGACACCGGGGAGCTGTTTTTT.

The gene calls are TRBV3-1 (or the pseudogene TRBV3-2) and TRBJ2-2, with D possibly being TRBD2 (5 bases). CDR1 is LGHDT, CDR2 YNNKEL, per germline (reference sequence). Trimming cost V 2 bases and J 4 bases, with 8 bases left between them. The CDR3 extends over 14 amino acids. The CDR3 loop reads CASSQLAPTGELFF. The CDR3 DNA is TGTGCCAGCAGCCAACTAGCACCCACCGGGGAGCTGTTTTTT.

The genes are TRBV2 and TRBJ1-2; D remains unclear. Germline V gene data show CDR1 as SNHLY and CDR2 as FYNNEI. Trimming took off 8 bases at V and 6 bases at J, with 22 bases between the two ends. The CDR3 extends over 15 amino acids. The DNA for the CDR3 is TGTGCCAGCTCGCTAGAGGGCGGCTGGAGTCATGGCTACACCTTC. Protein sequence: CASSLEGGWSHGYTF.

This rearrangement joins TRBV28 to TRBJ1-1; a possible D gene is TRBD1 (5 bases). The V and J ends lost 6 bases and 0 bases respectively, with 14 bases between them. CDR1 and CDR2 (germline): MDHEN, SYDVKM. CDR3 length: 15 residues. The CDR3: CASRFPGSLNTEAFF. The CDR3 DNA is TGTGCCAGCAGGTTCCCAGGGTCCCTGAACACTGAAGCTTTCTTT.

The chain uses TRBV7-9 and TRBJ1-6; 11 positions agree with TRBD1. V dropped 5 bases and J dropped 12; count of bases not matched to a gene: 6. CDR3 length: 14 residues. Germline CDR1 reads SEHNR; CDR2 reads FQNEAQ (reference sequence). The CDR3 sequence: CASSHGQGAEPLHF. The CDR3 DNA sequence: TGTGCCAGCAGCCACGGACAGGGGGCGGAACCCCTCCACTTT. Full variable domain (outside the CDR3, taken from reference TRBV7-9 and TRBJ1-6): DTGVSQNPRHKITKRGQNVTFRCDPISEHNRLYWYRQTLGQGPEFLTYFQNEAQLEKSRLLSDRFSAERPKGSFSTLEIQRTEQGDSAMYLCASSHGQGAEPLHFGNGTRLTVT.

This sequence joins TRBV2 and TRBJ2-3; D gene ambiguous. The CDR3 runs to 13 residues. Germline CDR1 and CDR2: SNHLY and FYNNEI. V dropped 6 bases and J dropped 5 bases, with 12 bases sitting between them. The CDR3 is CASRQITGDTQYF. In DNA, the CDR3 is TGTGCCAGCAGGCAAATCACGGGAGATACGCAGTATTTT. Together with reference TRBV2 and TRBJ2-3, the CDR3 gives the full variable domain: EPEVTQTPSHQVTQMGQEVILRCVPISNHLYFYWYRQILGQKVEFLVSFYNNEISEKSEIFDDQFSVERPDGSNFTLKIRSTKLEDSAMYFCASRQITGDTQYFGPGTRLTVL.

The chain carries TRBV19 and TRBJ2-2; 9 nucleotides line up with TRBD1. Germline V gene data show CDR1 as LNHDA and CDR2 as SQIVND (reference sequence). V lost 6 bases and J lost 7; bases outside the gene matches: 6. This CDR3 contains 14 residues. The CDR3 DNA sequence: TGTGCCAGTAGGATACAGGGGGCTGGCGGGGAGCTGTTTTTT. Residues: CASRIQGAGGELFF. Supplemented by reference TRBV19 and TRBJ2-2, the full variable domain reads DGGITQSPKYLFRKEGQNVTLSCEQNLNHDAMYWYRQDPGQGLRLIYYSQIVNDFQKGDIAEGYSVSREKKESFPLTVTSAQKNPTAFYLCASRIQGAGGELFFGEGSRLTVL.

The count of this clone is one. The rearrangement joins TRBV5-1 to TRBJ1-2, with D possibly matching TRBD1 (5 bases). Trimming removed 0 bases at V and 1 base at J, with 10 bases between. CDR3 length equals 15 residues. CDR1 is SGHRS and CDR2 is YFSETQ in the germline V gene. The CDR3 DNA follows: TGCGCCAGCAGCTTGGCCGGGGGAAATAACTATGGCTACACCTTC. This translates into CASSLAGGNNYGYTF.

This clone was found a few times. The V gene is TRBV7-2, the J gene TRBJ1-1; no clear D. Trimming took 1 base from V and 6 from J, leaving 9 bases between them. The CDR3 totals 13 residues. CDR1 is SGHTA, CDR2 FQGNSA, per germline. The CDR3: CASSLGQESEAFF. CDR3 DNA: TGTGCCAGCAGCTTAGGGCAGGAATCTGAAGCTTTCTTT.

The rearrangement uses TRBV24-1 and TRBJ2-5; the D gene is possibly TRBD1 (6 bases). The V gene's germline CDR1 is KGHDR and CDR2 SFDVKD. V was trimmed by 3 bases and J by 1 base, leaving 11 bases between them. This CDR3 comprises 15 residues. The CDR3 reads CATSDPQGPQETQYF. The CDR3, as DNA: TGTGCCACCAGTGATCCACAGGGACCCCAAGAGACCCAGTACTTC.

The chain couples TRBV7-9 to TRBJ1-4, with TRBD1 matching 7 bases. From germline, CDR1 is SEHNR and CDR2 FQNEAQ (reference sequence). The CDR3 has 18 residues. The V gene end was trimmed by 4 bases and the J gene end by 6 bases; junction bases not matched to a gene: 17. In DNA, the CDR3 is TGTGCCAGCAGCTCAGGGGGGTATGAGGCAGAGGCGGATGAAAAACTGTTTTTT. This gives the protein CASSSGGYEAEADEKLFF.

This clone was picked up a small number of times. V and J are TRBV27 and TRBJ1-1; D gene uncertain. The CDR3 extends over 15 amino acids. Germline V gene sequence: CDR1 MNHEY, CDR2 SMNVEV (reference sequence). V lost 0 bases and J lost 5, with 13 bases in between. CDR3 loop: CASSLSGGRGTEAFF. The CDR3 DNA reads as TGTGCCAGCAGTTTATCGGGTGGACGAGGGACTGAAGCTTTCTTT.

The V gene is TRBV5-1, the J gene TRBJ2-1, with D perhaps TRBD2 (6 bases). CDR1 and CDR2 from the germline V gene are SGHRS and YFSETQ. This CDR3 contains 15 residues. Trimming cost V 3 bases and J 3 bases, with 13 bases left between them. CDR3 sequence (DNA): TGCGCCAGCAGCTACGGGGGAGCGAGCTACAATGAGCAGTTCTTC. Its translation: CASSYGGASYNEQFF.

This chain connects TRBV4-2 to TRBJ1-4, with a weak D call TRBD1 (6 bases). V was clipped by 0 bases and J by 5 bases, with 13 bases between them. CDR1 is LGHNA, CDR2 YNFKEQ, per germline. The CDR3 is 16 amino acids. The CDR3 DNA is TGTGCCAGCAGCCAAGATCCAGGGCAGGGGAATGAAAAACTGTTTTTT. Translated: CASSQDPGQGNEKLFF.

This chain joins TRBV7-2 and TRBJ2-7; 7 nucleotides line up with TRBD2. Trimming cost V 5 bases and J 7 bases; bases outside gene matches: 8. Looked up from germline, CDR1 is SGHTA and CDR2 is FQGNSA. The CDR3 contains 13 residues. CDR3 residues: CASSLGGVWEQYF. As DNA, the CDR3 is TGTGCCAGCAGCCTTGGGGGGGTATGGGAGCAGTACTTC.

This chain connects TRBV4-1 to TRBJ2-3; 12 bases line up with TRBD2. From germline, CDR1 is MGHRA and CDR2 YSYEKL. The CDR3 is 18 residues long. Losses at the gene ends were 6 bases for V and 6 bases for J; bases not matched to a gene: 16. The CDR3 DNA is TGCGCCAGCAGACCGACTAGCGGGAGCTCTACGACCCACGATACGCAGTATTTT. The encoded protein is CASRPTSGSSTTHDTQYF.

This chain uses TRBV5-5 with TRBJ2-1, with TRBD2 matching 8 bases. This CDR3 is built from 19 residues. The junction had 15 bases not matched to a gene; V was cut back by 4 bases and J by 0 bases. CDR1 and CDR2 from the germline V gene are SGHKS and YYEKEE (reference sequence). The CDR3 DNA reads TGTGCCAGCAGCCCGAGACTAGCGCCTAGGAGGGACTCCTACAATGAGCAGTTCTTC. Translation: CASSPRLAPRRDSYNEQFF.

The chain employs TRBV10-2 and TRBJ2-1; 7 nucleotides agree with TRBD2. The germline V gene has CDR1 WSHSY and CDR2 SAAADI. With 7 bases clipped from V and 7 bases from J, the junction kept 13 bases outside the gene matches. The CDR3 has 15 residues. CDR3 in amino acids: CASTQPGGAGNEQFF. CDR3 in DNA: TGCGCCAGCACCCAACCGGGGGGAGCTGGAAATGAGCAGTTCTTC.

The CDR3 bases are TGTGCCAGCAGCATGGTGGGGGGGCCCCTCAATGAGCAGTTCTTC. Translating it yields CASSMVGGPLNEQFF. The V gene is TRBV27, the J gene TRBJ2-1; TRBD2 might be the D (7 bases). The CDR3 runs 15 residues. The V gene's germline CDR1 is MNHEY and CDR2 SMNVEV (reference sequence). With 6 bases removed from V and 6 bases from J, the gap between germline ends came to 18 bases.

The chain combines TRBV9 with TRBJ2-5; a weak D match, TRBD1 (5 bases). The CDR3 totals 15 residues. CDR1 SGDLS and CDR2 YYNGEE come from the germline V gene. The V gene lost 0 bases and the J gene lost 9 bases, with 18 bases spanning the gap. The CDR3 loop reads CASSVAAGLHEAQYF. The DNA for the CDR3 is TGTGCCAGCAGCGTAGCGGCAGGGTTACATGAGGCCCAGTACTTC.

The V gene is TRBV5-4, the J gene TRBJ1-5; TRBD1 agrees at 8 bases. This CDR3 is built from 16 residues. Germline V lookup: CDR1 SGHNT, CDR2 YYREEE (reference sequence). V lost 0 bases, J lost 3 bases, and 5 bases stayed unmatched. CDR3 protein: CASSLGRGPDNQPQHF. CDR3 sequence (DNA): TGTGCCAGCAGCTTGGGCAGGGGGCCCGACAATCAGCCCCAGCATTTT.

The CDR3 loop is CASSQDPGRRSTGELFF. CDR3 bases: TGCGCCAGCAGCCAAGACCCCGGGAGACGGAGCACCGGGGAGCTGTTTTTT. The rearrangement links TRBV4-1 to TRBJ2-2; D is possibly TRBD2 (6 bases). Per the germline V gene, CDR1 is MGHRA and CDR2 is YSYEKL. Trimming cost V 0 bases and J 4 bases, with 15 bases left between them. CDR3 length: 17 amino acids.

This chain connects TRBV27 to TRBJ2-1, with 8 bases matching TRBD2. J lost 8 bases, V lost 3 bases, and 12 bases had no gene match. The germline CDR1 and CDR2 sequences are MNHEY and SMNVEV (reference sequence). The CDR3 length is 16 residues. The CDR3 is CASSFLGARGGDEQFF. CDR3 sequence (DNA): TGTGCCAGCAGTTTTTTGGGGGCTCGGGGGGGCGATGAGCAGTTCTTC.

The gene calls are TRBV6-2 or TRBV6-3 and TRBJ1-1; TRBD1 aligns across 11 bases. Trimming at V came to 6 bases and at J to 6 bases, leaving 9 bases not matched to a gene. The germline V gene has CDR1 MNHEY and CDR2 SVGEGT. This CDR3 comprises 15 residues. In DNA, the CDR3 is TGTGCCAGCAGCCACGGACAGGGGGCGGCAGCTGAAGCTTTCTTT. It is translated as CASSHGQGAAAEAFF.

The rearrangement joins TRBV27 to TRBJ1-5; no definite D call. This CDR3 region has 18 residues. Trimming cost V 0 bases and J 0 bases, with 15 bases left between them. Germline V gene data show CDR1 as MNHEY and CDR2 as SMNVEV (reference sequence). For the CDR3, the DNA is TGTGCCAGCAGTTTATCAGGAGAACCCAAGTATAGCAATCAGCCCCAGCATTTT. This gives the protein CASSLSGEPKYSNQPQHF.

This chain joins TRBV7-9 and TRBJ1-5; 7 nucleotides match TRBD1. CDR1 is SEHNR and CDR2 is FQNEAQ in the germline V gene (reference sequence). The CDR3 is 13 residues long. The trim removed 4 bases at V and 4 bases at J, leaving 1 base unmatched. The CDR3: CASSSGGNQPQHF. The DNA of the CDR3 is TGTGCCAGCAGCTCAGGGGGTAATCAGCCCCAGCATTTT.

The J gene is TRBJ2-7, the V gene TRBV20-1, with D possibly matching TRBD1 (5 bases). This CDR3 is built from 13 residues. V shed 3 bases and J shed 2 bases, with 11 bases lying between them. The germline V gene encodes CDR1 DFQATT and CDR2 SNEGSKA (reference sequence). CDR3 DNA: TGCAGTGCTAGTCCCCCAGGGACCTACGAGCAGTACTTC. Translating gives CSASPPGTYEQYF.

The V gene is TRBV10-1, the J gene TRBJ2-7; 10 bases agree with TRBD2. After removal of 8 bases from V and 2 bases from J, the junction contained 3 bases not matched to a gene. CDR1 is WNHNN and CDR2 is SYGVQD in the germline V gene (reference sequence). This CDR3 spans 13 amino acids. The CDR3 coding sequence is TGCGCCAGCTCACTAGCGGGAACCTACGAGCAGTACTTC. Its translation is CASSLAGTYEQYF.

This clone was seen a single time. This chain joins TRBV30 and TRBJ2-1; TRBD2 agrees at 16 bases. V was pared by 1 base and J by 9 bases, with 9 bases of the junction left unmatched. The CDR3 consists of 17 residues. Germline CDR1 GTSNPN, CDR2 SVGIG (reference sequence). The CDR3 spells CAWSAAGTSGRAGEQFF. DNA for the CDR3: TGTGCCTGGAGTGCTGCCGGGACTAGCGGGAGGGCCGGTGAGCAGTTCTTC.

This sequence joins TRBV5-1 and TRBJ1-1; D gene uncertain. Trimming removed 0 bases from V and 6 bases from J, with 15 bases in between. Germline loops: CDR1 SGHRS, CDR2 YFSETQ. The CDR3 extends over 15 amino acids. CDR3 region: CASSLDGRLEAEAFF. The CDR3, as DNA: TGCGCCAGCAGCTTGGATGGGCGCTTGGAGGCTGAAGCTTTCTTT.

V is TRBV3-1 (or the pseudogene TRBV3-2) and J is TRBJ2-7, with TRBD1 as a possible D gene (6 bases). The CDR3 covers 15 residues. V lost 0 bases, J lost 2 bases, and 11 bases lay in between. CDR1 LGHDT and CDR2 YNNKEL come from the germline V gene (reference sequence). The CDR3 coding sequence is TGTGCCAGCAGCCAAGATGGGACACCGACCTACGAGCAGTACTTC. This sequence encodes CASSQDGTPTYEQYF.